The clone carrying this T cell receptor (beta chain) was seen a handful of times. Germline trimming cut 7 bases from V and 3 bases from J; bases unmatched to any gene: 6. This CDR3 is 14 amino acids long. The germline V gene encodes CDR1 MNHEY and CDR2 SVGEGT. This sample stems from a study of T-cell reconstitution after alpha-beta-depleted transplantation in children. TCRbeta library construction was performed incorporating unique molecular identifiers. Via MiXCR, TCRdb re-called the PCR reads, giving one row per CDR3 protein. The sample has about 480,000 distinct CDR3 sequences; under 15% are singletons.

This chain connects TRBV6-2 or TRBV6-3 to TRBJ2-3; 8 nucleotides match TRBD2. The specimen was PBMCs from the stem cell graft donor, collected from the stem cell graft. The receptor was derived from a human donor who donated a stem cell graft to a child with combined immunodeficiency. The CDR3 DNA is TGTGCCAGCACCCGCGGACTAGCAACAGATACGCAGTATTTT. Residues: CASTRGLATDTQYF.